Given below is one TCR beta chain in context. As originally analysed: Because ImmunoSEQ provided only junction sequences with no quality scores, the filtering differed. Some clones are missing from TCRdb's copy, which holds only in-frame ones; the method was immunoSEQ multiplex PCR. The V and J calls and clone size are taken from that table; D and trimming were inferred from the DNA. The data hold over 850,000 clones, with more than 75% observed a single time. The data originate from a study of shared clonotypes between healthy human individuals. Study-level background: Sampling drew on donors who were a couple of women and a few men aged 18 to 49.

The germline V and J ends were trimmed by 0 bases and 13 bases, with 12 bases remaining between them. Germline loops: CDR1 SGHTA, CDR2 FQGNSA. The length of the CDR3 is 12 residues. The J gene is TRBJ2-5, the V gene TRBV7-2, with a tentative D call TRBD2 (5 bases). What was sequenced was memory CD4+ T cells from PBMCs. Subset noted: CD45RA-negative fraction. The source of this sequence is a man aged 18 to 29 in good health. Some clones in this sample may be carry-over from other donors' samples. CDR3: CASSLADLAPYF. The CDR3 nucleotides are TGTGCCAGCAGCTTAGCAGACCTAGCTCCGTACTTC.